This TCR beta chain was found in a study of T cells after yellow fever vaccination. This clonotype was observed many times. MiXCR, run by TCRdb on the 5' RACE reads, gives a single entry per CDR3 protein. Seen here are 250,000 to 400,000 distinct CDR3 sequences, around 4.3% observed once, and the top ten hold approximately 19%. The receptor's source is a man younger than 30 who received the YFV17D yellow fever vaccine. The sequencing used PBMCs, collected 15 days after the yellow fever booster vaccination.

The CDR3 sequence: CASSEGTGGYQPQHF. In DNA form, the CDR3 reads TGTGCCAGCAGTGAAGGGACAGGGGGGTATCAGCCCCAGCATTTT. The chain carries TRBV2 and TRBJ1-5; 10 nucleotides align to TRBD1. V lost 1 base, J lost 5 bases, and 2 bases stayed unmatched. Per the germline V gene, CDR1 is SNHLY and CDR2 is FYNNEI. The CDR3 totals 15 residues.